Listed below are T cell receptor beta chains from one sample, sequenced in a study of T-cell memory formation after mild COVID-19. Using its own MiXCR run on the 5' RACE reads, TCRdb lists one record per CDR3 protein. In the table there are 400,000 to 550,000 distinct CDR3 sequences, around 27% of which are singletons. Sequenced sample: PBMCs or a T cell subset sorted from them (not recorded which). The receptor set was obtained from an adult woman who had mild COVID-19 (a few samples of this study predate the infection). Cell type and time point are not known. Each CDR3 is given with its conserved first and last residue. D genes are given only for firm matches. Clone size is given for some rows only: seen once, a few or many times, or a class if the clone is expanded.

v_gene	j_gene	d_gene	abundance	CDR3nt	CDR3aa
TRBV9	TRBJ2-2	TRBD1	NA	TGTGCCAGCAGCCCCGGGACAGTTTACACCGGGGAGCTGTTTTTT	CASSPGTVYTGELFF
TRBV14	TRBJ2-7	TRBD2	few	TGTGCCAGCAGCCAAGCTAGCGGGAGATGGTACGAGCAGTACTTC	CASSQASGRWYEQYF
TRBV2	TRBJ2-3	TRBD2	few	TGTGCCAGCAATAGCGGGGCCAACACAGATACGCAGTATTTT	CASNSGANTDTQYF
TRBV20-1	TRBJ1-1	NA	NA	TGCAGTGCTAGAACAGGGTCGGACACTGAAGCTTTCTTT	CSARTGSDTEAFF
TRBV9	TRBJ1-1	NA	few	TGTGCCAGCAGCGCGGACAGTCAATCCACTGAAGCTTTCTTT	CASSADSQSTEAFF
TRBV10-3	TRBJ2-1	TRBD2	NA	TGTGCCACGGGACTAGCGGGAGGGCCCGGGCAGTTCTTC	CATGLAGGPGQFF
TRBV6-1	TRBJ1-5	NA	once	TGTGCCAGCAGGGAGGTTCAAGGGCGCAATCAGCCCCAGCATTTT	CASREVQGRNQPQHF
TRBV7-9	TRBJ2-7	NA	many	TGTGCCAGCAGCTTAACGACCTACGAGCAGTACTTC	CASSLTTYEQYF
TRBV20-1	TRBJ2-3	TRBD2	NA	TGCAGTGCCTCTGGACTAGCGGGGGGGTACACAGATACGCAGTATTTT	CSASGLAGGYTDTQYF
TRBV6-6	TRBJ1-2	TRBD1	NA	TGTGCCAGCAGTCTGTCCCCGGGACAGGGTCAGAATTATGGCTACACCTTC	CASSLSPGQGQNYGYTF
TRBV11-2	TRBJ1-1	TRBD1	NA	TGTGCCAGCAGCTTGGACAAATGGGGGACAGGGGGCCCGAACACTGAAGCTTTCTTT	CASSLDKWGTGGPNTEAFF
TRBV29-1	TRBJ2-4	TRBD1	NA	TGCAGCGTCTTTCGGACAGGGGAGGCCAAAAACATTCAGTACTTC	CSVFRTGEAKNIQYF
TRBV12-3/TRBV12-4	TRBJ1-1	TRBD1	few	TGTGCCAGCAGTCCTCACGACAGGGGGCGCGGAGAGGAAGCTTTCTTT	CASSPHDRGRGEEAFF
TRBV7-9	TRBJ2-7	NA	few	TGTGCCAGCAGCTCTTCACAGAGCTACGAGCAGTACTTC	CASSSSQSYEQYF
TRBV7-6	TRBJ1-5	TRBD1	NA	TGTGCCAGCGGACAGGGGGCCGGGCAGCCCCAGCATTTT	CASGQGAGQPQHF
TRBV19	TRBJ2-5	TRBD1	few	TGTGCCAGTAGTGGGGACAGCGTGCGCATCGAGACCCAGTACTTC	CASSGDSVRIETQYF
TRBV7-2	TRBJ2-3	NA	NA	TGTGCCAGCTCTGTCATCAACACAGATACGCAGTATTTT	CASSVINTDTQYF
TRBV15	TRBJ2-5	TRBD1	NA	TGTGCCGCCGGGACAGCGCAAGAGACCCAGTACTTC	CAAGTAQETQYF
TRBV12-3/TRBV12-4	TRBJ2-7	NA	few	TGTGCCAGCAGTGGATCTGGACAGAGACCCTACGAGCAGTACTTC	CASSGSGQRPYEQYF
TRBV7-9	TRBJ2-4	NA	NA	TGTGCCAGCAGCTCAACTTATGGCAAAAACATTCAGTACTTC	CASSSTYGKNIQYF